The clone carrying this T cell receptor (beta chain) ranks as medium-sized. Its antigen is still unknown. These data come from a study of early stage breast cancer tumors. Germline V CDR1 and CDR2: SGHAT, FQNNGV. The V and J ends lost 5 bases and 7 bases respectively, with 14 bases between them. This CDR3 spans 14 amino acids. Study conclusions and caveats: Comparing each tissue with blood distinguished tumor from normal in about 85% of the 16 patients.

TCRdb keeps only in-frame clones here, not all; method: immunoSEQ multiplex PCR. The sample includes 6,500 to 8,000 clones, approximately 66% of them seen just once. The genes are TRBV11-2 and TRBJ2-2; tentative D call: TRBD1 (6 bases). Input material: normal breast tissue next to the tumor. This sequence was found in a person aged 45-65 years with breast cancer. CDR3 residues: CASSPRTAFGELFF. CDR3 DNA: TGTGCCAGCAGCCCCCGGACAGCCTTCGGGGAGCTGTTTTTT.